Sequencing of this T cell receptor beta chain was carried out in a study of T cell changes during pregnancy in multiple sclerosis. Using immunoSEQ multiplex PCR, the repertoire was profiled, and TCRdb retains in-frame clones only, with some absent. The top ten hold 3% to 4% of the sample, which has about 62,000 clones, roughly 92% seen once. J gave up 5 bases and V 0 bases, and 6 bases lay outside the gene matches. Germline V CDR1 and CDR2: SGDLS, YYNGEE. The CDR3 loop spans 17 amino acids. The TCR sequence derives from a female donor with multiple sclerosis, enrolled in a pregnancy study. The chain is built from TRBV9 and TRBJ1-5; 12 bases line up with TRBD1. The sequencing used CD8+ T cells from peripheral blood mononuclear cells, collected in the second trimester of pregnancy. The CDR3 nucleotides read TGTGCCAGCAGCGTAGAGGCTGGGACAGGGGGCGATCAGCCCCAGCATTTT. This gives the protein CASSVEAGTGGDQPQHF.